The rows below give T cell receptor beta chains drawn from one sample of a study of blood T cell repertoires in COVID-19. Produced via immunoSEQ multiplex PCR; TCRdb's table is partial and in-frame only. The sample lists approximately 300,000 clones, more than 75% occurring once. What was sequenced was PBMCs or T cells enriched from blood (not recorded which). Receptors were obtained from a young woman who had recovered from COVID-19. Both conserved end residues are part of each CDR3. The order of the fields is V gene, clone size, J gene, D gene, CDR3 protein, CDR3 DNA. The D gene is left open where the match is weak. Some rows have no size entry. The others give once, few or many, or a class for an expanded clone.

V gene: TRBV7-2
clone size: -
J gene: TRBJ2-1
D gene: TRBD2
CDR3 protein: CASSTSGGAYNEQFF
CDR3 DNA: TGTGCCAGCAGTACTAGCGGGGGGGCCTACAATGAGCAGTTCTTC

V gene: TRBV10-2
clone size: once
J gene: TRBJ1-6
D gene: -
CDR3 protein: CASSEGGWRSLHF
CDR3 DNA: TGCGCCAGCAGTGAAGGCGGTTGGCGTTCCCTCCACTTT

V gene: TRBV6-6
clone size: -
J gene: TRBJ2-3
D gene: TRBD1
CDR3 protein: CASFKTGGVGDTQYF
CDR3 DNA: TGTGCCAGCTTCAAGACAGGGGGAGTAGGAGATACGCAGTATTTT

V gene: TRBV27
clone size: -
J gene: TRBJ1-1
D gene: -
CDR3 protein: CASSPIPTGRTEAFF
CDR3 DNA: TGTGCCAGCAGTCCCATCCCAACAGGGCGCACTGAAGCTTTCTTT

V gene: TRBV2
clone size: -
J gene: TRBJ1-2
D gene: -
CDR3 protein: CASSEALAGYFYGYTF
CDR3 DNA: TGTGCCAGCAGTGAAGCGCTGGCAGGATACTTCTATGGCTACACCTTC

V gene: TRBV7-9
clone size: -
J gene: TRBJ1-1
D gene: TRBD1
CDR3 protein: CASSLLGQGDTEAFF
CDR3 DNA: TGTGCCAGCAGCTTACTGGGACAGGGGGACACTGAAGCTTTCTTT

V gene: TRBV5-1
clone size: -
J gene: TRBJ2-5
D gene: -
CDR3 protein: CASSLGRETQYF
CDR3 DNA: TGCGCCAGCAGCTTGGGTCGAGAGACCCAGTACTTC

V gene: TRBV5-4
clone size: -
J gene: TRBJ2-5
D gene: -
CDR3 protein: CASSSDIGQETQYF
CDR3 DNA: TGTGCCAGCAGCTCTGACATAGGCCAAGAGACCCAGTACTTC

V gene: TRBV5-4
clone size: -
J gene: TRBJ2-1
D gene: TRBD2
CDR3 protein: CASSSQTSGGPKSSYNEQFF
CDR3 DNA: TGTGCCAGCAGCTCCCAAACTAGCGGGGGGCCTAAGAGCTCCTACAATGAGCAGTTCTTC

V gene: TRBV18
clone size: -
J gene: TRBJ2-7
D gene: -
CDR3 protein: CASSPHPYEQYF
CDR3 DNA: TGTGCCAGCTCACCCCATCCCTACGAGCAGTACTTC

V gene: TRBV4-1
clone size: -
J gene: TRBJ1-5
D gene: -
CDR3 protein: CASSQVDSENQPQHF
CDR3 DNA: TGCGCCAGCAGCCAAGTCGACAGCGAAAATCAGCCCCAGCATTTT

V gene: TRBV5-4
clone size: -
J gene: TRBJ2-2
D gene: -
CDR3 protein: CASSLRQLTGELFF
CDR3 DNA: TGTGCCAGCAGCTTGAGACAGCTCACCGGGGAGCTGTTTTTT

V gene: TRBV11-2
clone size: -
J gene: TRBJ2-7
D gene: -
CDR3 protein: CASSLDSTYEQYF
CDR3 DNA: TGTGCCAGCAGCTTGGACAGTACCTACGAGCAGTACTTC

V gene: TRBV5-4
clone size: -
J gene: TRBJ1-2
D gene: -
CDR3 protein: CASSLDSANYGYTF
CDR3 DNA: TGTGCCAGCAGCTTGGATTCAGCTAACTATGGCTACACCTTC

V gene: TRBV27
clone size: -
J gene: TRBJ1-6
D gene: TRBD1
CDR3 protein: CASSLGTLGGRYNSPLHF
CDR3 DNA: TGTGCCAGCAGTTTGGGCACCCTAGGGGGCCGGTATAATTCACCCCTCCACTTT

V gene: TRBV18
clone size: -
J gene: TRBJ2-1
D gene: TRBD1
CDR3 protein: CASSPPSRQGAYNEQFF
CDR3 DNA: TGTGCCAGCTCACCACCAAGTCGACAGGGGGCTTACAATGAGCAGTTCTTC

V gene: TRBV27
clone size: -
J gene: TRBJ2-1
D gene: TRBD2
CDR3 protein: CASRRTSGGDEQFF
CDR3 DNA: TGTGCCAGCAGAAGGACTAGCGGGGGTGATGAGCAGTTCTTC

V gene: TRBV19
clone size: many
J gene: TRBJ1-2
D gene: -
CDR3 protein: CASSMISGRGNYGYTF
CDR3 DNA: TGTGCCAGTAGTATGATTTCCGGGAGGGGAAACTATGGCTACACCTTC

V gene: TRBV3-1/TRBV3-2
clone size: -
J gene: TRBJ2-7
D gene: TRBD1
CDR3 protein: CASSQVPDRGSEQYF
CDR3 DNA: TGTGCCAGCAGCCAAGTACCCGACAGGGGAAGCGAGCAGTACTTC

V gene: TRBV6-2/TRBV6-3
clone size: -
J gene: TRBJ2-5
D gene: TRBD1
CDR3 protein: CASSYTGGQETQYF
CDR3 DNA: TGTGCCAGCAGTTATACAGGGGGACAAGAGACCCAGTACTTC

V gene: TRBV7-9
clone size: -
J gene: TRBJ2-3
D gene: TRBD2
CDR3 protein: CASSPRTSGGRDTQYF
CDR3 DNA: TGTGCCAGCAGCCCCCGGACTAGCGGGGGCAGGGATACGCAGTATTTT

V gene: TRBV5-6
clone size: -
J gene: TRBJ2-4
D gene: -
CDR3 protein: CASSLRRLAKNIQYF
CDR3 DNA: TGTGCCAGCAGCTTGAGACGACTAGCCAAAAACATTCAGTACTTC

V gene: TRBV11-2
clone size: -
J gene: TRBJ1-2
D gene: -
CDR3 protein: CASNEIDRGYGYTF
CDR3 DNA: TGTGCCAGCAACGAAATCGACAGAGGCTATGGCTACACCTTC

V gene: TRBV7-3
clone size: -
J gene: TRBJ1-1
D gene: -
CDR3 protein: CASSFGGLGTEAFF
CDR3 DNA: TGTGCCAGCAGCTTCGGGGGGCTGGGCACTGAAGCTTTCTTT

V gene: TRBV10-1
clone size: -
J gene: TRBJ1-3
D gene: -
CDR3 protein: CASREDRSSGNTIYF
CDR3 DNA: TGCGCCAGCAGAGAAGACAGGAGCTCTGGAAACACCATATATTTT

V gene: TRBV19
clone size: -
J gene: TRBJ2-3
D gene: TRBD1
CDR3 protein: CASSTRDRGGGTQYF
CDR3 DNA: TGTGCCAGTAGTACCAGGGACAGGGGAGGAGGTACGCAGTATTTT

V gene: TRBV7-2
clone size: -
J gene: TRBJ2-1
D gene: TRBD2
CDR3 protein: CASGAGWRGNEQFF
CDR3 DNA: TGTGCCAGCGGAGCGGGGTGGCGAGGGAATGAGCAGTTCTTC

V gene: TRBV6-1
clone size: -
J gene: TRBJ1-1
D gene: -
CDR3 protein: CASSDRVNTEAFF
CDR3 DNA: TGTGCCAGCAGTGACAGGGTGAACACTGAAGCTTTCTTT

V gene: TRBV3-1/TRBV3-2
clone size: -
J gene: TRBJ1-6
D gene: -
CDR3 protein: CASSFSSAWRYNSPLHF
CDR3 DNA: TGTGCCAGCAGCTTTTCTTCCGCCTGGCGGTATAATTCACCCCTCCACTTT

V gene: TRBV29-1
clone size: -
J gene: TRBJ1-1
D gene: -
CDR3 protein: CSVEKSTRAAFF
CDR3 DNA: TGCAGCGTTGAAAAGTCTACGAGAGCAGCTTTCTTT

V gene: TRBV18
clone size: -
J gene: TRBJ2-1
D gene: TRBD1
CDR3 protein: CASSPATGINEQFF
CDR3 DNA: TGTGCCAGCTCACCAGCGACAGGGATCAATGAGCAGTTCTTC

V gene: TRBV25-1
clone size: -
J gene: TRBJ2-1
D gene: TRBD2
CDR3 protein: CASSASGGYYNEQFF
CDR3 DNA: TGTGCCAGCAGCGCTAGCGGGGGGTACTACAATGAGCAGTTCTTC

V gene: TRBV4-3
clone size: -
J gene: TRBJ1-2
D gene: -
CDR3 protein: CASSQARDPGTYGYTF
CDR3 DNA: TGCGCCAGCAGCCAAGCCCGGGATCCCGGTACCTATGGCTACACCTTC

V gene: TRBV7-9
clone size: -
J gene: TRBJ2-2
D gene: -
CDR3 protein: CASSLLLTDGELFF
CDR3 DNA: TGTGCCAGCAGCCTTCTACTTACTGACGGGGAGCTGTTTTTT

V gene: TRBV2
clone size: -
J gene: TRBJ1-4
D gene: -
CDR3 protein: CASRDPQGYNEKLFF
CDR3 DNA: TGTGCCAGCAGAGATCCTCAGGGTTATAATGAAAAACTGTTTTTT

V gene: TRBV7-6
clone size: -
J gene: TRBJ2-7
D gene: -
CDR3 protein: CASSRSEAGEQYF
CDR3 DNA: TGTGCCAGCAGCCGCTCGGAGGCAGGCGAGCAGTACTTC

V gene: TRBV28
clone size: -
J gene: TRBJ1-3
D gene: -
CDR3 protein: CASSLRSTYSGNTIYF
CDR3 DNA: TGTGCCAGCAGTCTTCGGAGTACGTACTCTGGAAACACCATATATTTT

V gene: TRBV18
clone size: -
J gene: TRBJ1-2
D gene: -
CDR3 protein: CASHPGQGNYGYTF
CDR3 DNA: TGTGCCAGCCACCCCGGGCAGGGAAACTATGGCTACACCTTC

V gene: TRBV7-9
clone size: few
J gene: TRBJ1-4
D gene: TRBD1
CDR3 protein: CASSFSSIQGVGEKLFF
CDR3 DNA: TGTGCCAGCAGCTTTTCCTCCATACAGGGGGTGGGCGAAAAACTGTTTTTT

V gene: TRBV5-6
clone size: -
J gene: TRBJ1-4
D gene: TRBD1
CDR3 protein: CASSVLQGTNEKLFF
CDR3 DNA: TGTGCCAGCAGCGTCTTACAGGGGACTAATGAAAAACTGTTTTTT

V gene: TRBV6-2/TRBV6-3
clone size: -
J gene: TRBJ2-2
D gene: -
CDR3 protein: CASSSTGTANTGELFF
CDR3 DNA: TGTGCCAGCAGTTCCACCGGGACTGCGAACACCGGGGAGCTGTTTTTT

V gene: TRBV5-6
clone size: few
J gene: TRBJ2-7
D gene: -
CDR3 protein: CASSPGLLLHEQYF
CDR3 DNA: TGTGCCAGCAGCCCGGGACTCCTTCTGCACGAGCAGTACTTC

V gene: TRBV4-3
clone size: -
J gene: TRBJ2-7
D gene: -
CDR3 protein: CASSQESGHPYEQYF
CDR3 DNA: TGCGCCAGCAGCCAAGAGTCAGGCCACCCCTACGAGCAGTACTTC

V gene: TRBV25-1
clone size: -
J gene: TRBJ1-4
D gene: -
CDR3 protein: CASSELATNEKLFF
CDR3 DNA: TGTGCCAGCAGTGAATTAGCAACTAATGAAAAACTGTTTTTT

V gene: TRBV11-2
clone size: -
J gene: TRBJ2-7
D gene: -
CDR3 protein: CASSLTQHNHPLNYEQYF
CDR3 DNA: TGTGCCAGCAGTTTGACACAACATAACCATCCCCTAAATTACGAGCAGTACTTC

V gene: TRBV13
clone size: -
J gene: TRBJ1-1
D gene: -
CDR3 protein: CASSLGARPQAFF
CDR3 DNA: TGTGCCAGCAGCTTAGGTGCGAGACCACAGGCTTTCTTT

V gene: TRBV30
clone size: -
J gene: TRBJ2-3
D gene: TRBD2
CDR3 protein: CAWSRTSGGSTDTQYF
CDR3 DNA: TGTGCCTGGAGTCGGACTAGCGGGGGAAGCACAGATACGCAGTATTTT